What follows are 7 T cell receptor beta chains derived from one specimen sequenced in a study of T cell changes during pregnancy in multiple sclerosis. Sequencing used immunoSEQ multiplex PCR; TCRdb keeps in-frame clones, though not all of them. This table has under 50,000 clones, 80% to 95% appearing once. Sequencing used CD8+ T cells from peripheral blood mononuclear cells, obtained before pregnancy. Receptors were obtained from a female donor with multiple sclerosis, enrolled in a pregnancy study.

The genes are TRBV9 and TRBJ2-7; the D gene is possibly TRBD2 (6 bases). V dropped 0 bases and J dropped 4 bases, with 8 bases sitting between them. CDR1 and CDR2 from the germline V gene are SGDLS and YYNGEE. The CDR3 has 13 residues. The DNA of the CDR3 is TGTGCCAGCAGCGTAGCGGGGGAGTACGAGCAGTACTTC. Translated, it gives CASSVAGEYEQYF.

The chain employs TRBV7-9 and TRBJ2-3, with D possibly TRBD2 on 6 matching bases. There are 18 residues in the CDR3. Germline CDR1 reads SEHNR; CDR2 reads FQNEAQ (reference sequence). V was clipped by 6 bases and J by 0 bases, with 22 bases between them. The CDR3 loop reads CASSLNRVAGSSTDTQYF. The CDR3 bases are TGTGCCAGCAGTTTAAACCGGGTGGCGGGGTCTAGCACAGATACGCAGTATTTT.

The genes are TRBV27 and TRBJ2-7; the match to TRBD1 covers 7 bases. The CDR3 has 14 residues. The J segment lost 6 bases and the V segment lost 6 bases, leaving 11 bases of the junction unmatched. Germline V gene data show CDR1 as MNHEY and CDR2 as SMNVEV (reference sequence). The CDR3 loop reads CASSPYRTGVEQYF. CDR3 nucleotides: TGTGCCAGCAGCCCTTATAGAACAGGGGTCGAGCAGTACTTC.

The V gene is TRBV4-1, the J gene TRBJ2-2; 8 bases match TRBD2. V dropped 4 bases and J dropped 7; count of bases not matched to a gene: 8. The CDR3 sequence is 15 residues long. The germline V gene encodes CDR1 MGHRA and CDR2 YSYEKL. For the CDR3, the DNA is TGCGCCAGCAGCCCTCGGACGGGGGGGATCGGGGAGCTGTTTTTT. It yields the protein CASSPRTGGIGELFF.

The chain carries TRBV5-4 and TRBJ2-1, with 7 bases fitting TRBD1. Unmatched junction bases numbered 8, after V lost 1 base and J lost 4 bases. CDR3 length: 16 amino acids. The germline CDR1 and CDR2 sequences are SGHNT and YYREEE (reference sequence). CDR3 nucleotides: TGTGCCAGCAGCTTGAACCGGGACAGACTATACAATGAGCAGTTCTTC. Its protein product is CASSLNRDRLYNEQFF.

J is TRBJ1-2 and V is TRBV27; possible D gene TRBD1, 5 bases. V shed 3 bases and J shed 0 bases, with 8 bases lying between them. CDR3 length equals 14 residues. CDR1 is MNHEY and CDR2 is SMNVEV in the germline V gene (reference sequence). Here the CDR3 reads CASSFRVPNYGYTF. CDR3 in DNA: TGTGCCAGCAGTTTCAGGGTCCCTAACTATGGCTACACCTTC.

This chain connects TRBV6-5 to TRBJ2-1, with TRBD1 matching 7 bases. The V gene's germline CDR1 is MNHEY and CDR2 SVGAGI. The CDR3 runs to 11 residues. J gave up 14 bases and V 6 bases, and 7 bases lay outside the gene matches. CDR3 in amino acids: CASRRGQGEFF. The DNA for the CDR3 is TGTGCCAGCAGGAGGGGGCAGGGGGAGTTCTTC.